The next 29 T cell receptor beta chains were all read from a single sample in a study of naive and memory T cell subsets. Study-wide findings and caveats: A few larger clonotypes appeared in naive repertoires, especially CD8, possibly memory cells re-expressing CD45RA.

These receptors have no known antigen. Two oligonucleotides, mixed equimolar, formed the beta constant-region primer covering TRBC1 and TRBC2. Four rounds of PCR amplified the ligated cDNA using nested alpha and beta constant-region primers plus SP2. MiXCR, applied by TCRdb to the UMI-ligation and nested PCR reads, yields one record per CDR3 protein. The table lists over 110,000 distinct CDR3 sequences, about 20% of them singletons. The sample consisted of naive CD8+ T cells from blood. The source is a human donor in good health.

The CDR3 region has the DNA TGCAGCGGATTCCTCGGGACTAGCAATGAGCAGTTCTTC. Translating it yields CSGFLGTSNEQFF. The chain uses TRBV29-1 and TRBJ2-1, with 8 bases identical to TRBD2. The CDR3 loop spans 13 amino acids. In germline, CDR1 is SQVTM, CDR2 ANQGSEA. Unmatched junction bases numbered 8, after V lost 7 bases and J lost 6 bases.

The CDR3 DNA reads TGTGCCAGCAGCCCCCTGGGGCGGGAGAACAAAAACATTCAGTACTTC. As protein: CASSPLGRENKNIQYF. The chain carries TRBV13 and TRBJ2-4, with 7 positions matching TRBD2. The germline CDR1 and CDR2 sequences are PRHDT and FYEKMQ (reference sequence). The CDR3 sequence is 16 residues long. V lost 5 bases and J lost 3; bases outside the gene matches: 10.

The CDR3 DNA is TGCAGTGCTAGCGGGGACAGATACACTGAAGCTTTCTTT. Its translation is CSASGDRYTEAFF. The genes are TRBV20-1 and TRBJ1-1, with 7 positions matching TRBD1. Germline CDR1 DFQATT, CDR2 SNEGSKA (reference sequence). There are 13 residues in the CDR3. Germline trimming cut 3 bases from V and 3 bases from J; bases unmatched to any gene: 4.

With respect to this clonotype: The CDR3 end shows no conserved phenylalanine or tryptophan, and so a read error is likely. This sequence joins TRBV28 and TRBJ2-7; 8 bases are a match to TRBD2. V was clipped by 2 bases and J by 3 bases; unmatched bases: 3. The germline CDR1 and CDR2 sequences are MDHEN and SYDVKM. The CDR3 covers 14 residues. This CDR3 reads CASSLPSGSYEQYS. CDR3 DNA sequence: TGTGCCAGCAGTTTACCAAGCGGGAGCTACGAGCAGTACTCC.

This sequence joins TRBV29-1 and TRBJ1-2; 8 bases are shared with TRBD1. The junction had 10 bases not matched to a gene; V was cut back by 0 bases and J by 4 bases. The V gene's germline CDR1 is SQVTM and CDR2 ANQGSEA. The CDR3 has 16 residues. The DNA for the CDR3 is TGCAGCGTTGAAGATCTGACAGGGGCGACTACCTATGGCTACACCTTC. Translated, it gives CSVEDLTGATTYGYTF.

V usage is TRBV7-2 and J usage is TRBJ1-6; D is ambiguous. Germline CDR1 reads SGHTA; CDR2 reads FQGNSA. The CDR3 is made up of 12 amino acids. V gave up 11 bases and J gave up 8 bases, with 13 bases separating them. CDR3 sequence (DNA): TGTGCCGAGAGGGATGGTTATTCACCCCTCCACTTT. Protein sequence: CAERDGYSPLHF. Variable domain in full (rest from reference TRBV7-2 and TRBJ1-6): GAGVSQSPSNKVTEKGKDVELRCDPISGHTALYWYRQSLGQGLEFLIYFQGNSAPDKSGLPSDRFSAERTGGSVSTLTIQRTQQEDSAVYLCAERDGYSPLHFGNGTRLTVT.

This clonotype turned up a few times. The rearrangement joins TRBV15 to TRBJ2-1, with 10 bases matching TRBD2. CDR3 size: 16 residues. Trimming cost V 5 bases and J 4 bases; bases outside gene matches: 8. The germline gives CDR1 LNHNV, CDR2 YYDKDF (reference sequence). The CDR3 region is CATSRKAGGPYNEQFF. For the CDR3, the DNA is TGTGCCACCAGCCGAAAAGCGGGAGGGCCTTACAATGAGCAGTTCTTC.

The V call is TRBV19, the J call TRBJ1-1; no definite D call. Trimming shortened V by 5 bases and J by 8 bases, and 12 bases separated the two germline ends. This CDR3 is built from 12 residues. From germline, CDR1 is LNHDA and CDR2 SQIVND (reference sequence). The CDR3 bases are TGTGCCAGTAGTTTCACCCGAGGAGAAGCTTTCTTT. This gives the protein CASSFTRGEAFF.

The rearrangement joins TRBV12-3 or TRBV12-4 to TRBJ2-1; TRBD1 agrees at 7 bases. V lost 2 bases and J lost 8; bases outside the gene matches: 0. The CDR3 consists of 12 residues. CDR3 DNA: TGTGCCAGCAGTTTAACAGGGGATGAGCAGTTCTTC. This gives the protein CASSLTGDEQFF.

The sample holds many counts of this clonotype. The V and J genes are TRBV12-3 or TRBV12-4 and TRBJ1-3; D might be TRBD1 (5 bases). The CDR3 is 14 residues long. V dropped 8 bases and J dropped 1 base, with 12 bases sitting between them. The CDR3 nucleotides are TGTGCCAGCTTGAAGGGGATTTCTGGAAACACCATATATTTT. Its translation: CASLKGISGNTIYF.

This clonotype was recorded a few times. The chain has TRBV28 and TRBJ2-3; TRBD2 agrees at 8 bases. V shed 5 bases, J shed 2 bases, and the junction held 3 bases outside the gene matches. CDR3 length: 14 residues. CDR1 and CDR2 from the germline V gene are MDHEN and SYDVKM. The CDR3 reads CASSQTSDTDTQYF. The CDR3 region has the DNA TGTGCCAGCAGTCAGACTAGCGACACAGATACGCAGTATTTT.

V usage is TRBV6-5 and J usage is TRBJ2-1, with 7 bases matching TRBD1. CDR1 and CDR2 (germline): MNHEY, SVGAGI. V trimming: 5 bases; J trimming: 4 bases; junction bases outside the gene matches: 8. CDR3 size: 15 residues. The CDR3 loop reads CASSPETGWYNEQFF. Written as DNA, the CDR3 is TGTGCCAGCAGTCCTGAGACAGGGTGGTACAATGAGCAGTTCTTC.

The rearrangement links TRBV28 to TRBJ2-5; perhaps TRBD1 as D (6 bases). The germline CDR1 and CDR2 sequences are MDHEN and SYDVKM. This CDR3 is built from 14 residues. V was pared by 5 bases and J by 2 bases, with 12 bases between. The CDR3 DNA reads as TGTGCCAGCAGTCTCTGGACAGCGCAAGAGACCCAGTACTTC. It encodes CASSLWTAQETQYF.

The chain carries TRBV4-1 and TRBJ2-1, with D possibly being TRBD1 (5 bases). CDR3 length equals 14 residues. Per the germline V gene, CDR1 is MGHRA and CDR2 is YSYEKL. Trimming cost V 0 bases and J 6 bases, with 9 bases left between them. The DNA of the CDR3 is TGCGCCAGCAGCCAAGAGGCGACAGCCAATGAGCAGTTCTTC. Protein sequence: CASSQEATANEQFF.

This clonotype was detected ten times or more. The chain uses TRBV28 and TRBJ2-1; a weak D match, TRBD2 (5 bases). Trimming stripped 7 bases from V and 0 bases from J, with 25 bases between. The CDR3 loop spans 19 amino acids. Germline V gene lookup returns CDR1 MDHEN and CDR2 SYDVKM. In DNA, the CDR3 is TGTGCCAGCACCCTTTCGGATAGCGATCCTAACACCTCCTACAATGAGCAGTTCTTC. The encoded protein is CASTLSDSDPNTSYNEQFF. Drawing the rest from reference TRBV28 and TRBJ2-1, the complete variable domain is DVKVTQSSRYLVKRTGEKVFLECVQDMDHENMFWYRQDPGLGLRLIYFSYDVKMKEKGDIPEGYSVSREKKERFSLILESASTNQTSMYLCASTLSDSDPNTSYNEQFFGPGTRLTVL.

This sequence joins TRBV7-8 and TRBJ2-1, with D tentatively TRBD2 (7 bases). The V and J ends lost 4 bases and 0 bases respectively, with 13 bases between them. CDR3 length equals 16 residues. Germline values: CDR1 SGHVS, CDR2 FQNEAQ. CDR3 sequence reads: CASSYGGGSSYNEQFF. CDR3 DNA: TGTGCCAGCAGCTACGGGGGCGGGAGCTCCTACAATGAGCAGTTCTTC.

This clonotype has just a few counts. The chain combines TRBV7-6 with TRBJ1-1; weak D call: TRBD1 (6 bases). Germline CDR1 and CDR2: SGHVS and FNYEAQ. V lost 5 bases and J 2 bases, leaving 15 bases between the germline ends. This CDR3 has 15 amino acids. DNA for the CDR3: TGTGCCAGCAGCATGGACAGCTGGGGCAACACTGAAGCTTTCTTT. Its translation is CASSMDSWGNTEAFF.

The chain carries TRBV7-2 and TRBJ2-7; 7 positions agree with TRBD1. Germline CDR1 and CDR2: SGHTA and FQGNSA. V lost 5 bases, J lost 4 bases, and 8 bases stayed unmatched. The CDR3 covers 14 residues. Here the CDR3 reads CASSPEGARYEQYF. The CDR3 region has the DNA TGTGCCAGCAGCCCCGAGGGGGCGCGTTACGAGCAGTACTTC.

The rearrangement uses TRBV5-8 and TRBJ2-7, with D hard to call. CDR3 length: 15 residues. Germline loops: CDR1 SGHTS, CDR2 YDEGEE. V was pared by 2 bases and J by 1 base, with 13 bases between. CDR3 DNA sequence: TGTGCCAGCAGCTTCCCTCGAGCGCCGTCCTACGAGCAGTACTTC. As protein: CASSFPRAPSYEQYF. The whole variable domain, filled in from reference TRBV5-8 and TRBJ2-7, reads EAGVTQSPTHLIKTRGQQATLRCSPISGHTSVYWYQQALGLGLQFLLWYDEGEERNRGNFPPRFSGRQFPNYSSELNVNALELEDSALYLCASSFPRAPSYEQYFGPGTRLTVT.

The rearrangement links TRBV29-1 to TRBJ2-1; 11 nucleotides agree with TRBD2. The CDR3 runs to 14 residues. V shed 7 bases and J 8 bases; nucleotides not matched to a gene: 10. Germline V gene sequence: CDR1 SQVTM, CDR2 ANQGSEA. The CDR3 DNA reads TGCAGCGCGACTAGCGGGACGGCTAGGGATGAGCAGTTCTTC. It encodes CSATSGTARDEQFF.

The V call is TRBV4-3, the J call TRBJ2-6, with 7 bases identical to TRBD1. This CDR3 has 18 residues. V trimming: 0 bases; J trimming: 0 bases; junction bases outside the gene matches: 5. In germline, CDR1 is LGHNA, CDR2 YSLEER. CDR3 region: CASSQEGDSFSGANVLTF. CDR3 sequence (DNA): TGCGCCAGCAGCCAAGAAGGGGACAGCTTCTCTGGGGCCAACGTCCTGACTTTC.

The J gene is TRBJ2-2, the V gene TRBV27; 11 bases align to TRBD2. The CDR3 has 18 amino acids. Germline assignment: CDR1 MNHEY and CDR2 SMNVEV (reference sequence). V lost 0 bases and J lost 2; bases outside the gene matches: 5. CDR3 nucleotide sequence: TGTGCCAGCAGTTTATCGAGGGGACTAGCGGCTAACACCGGGGAGCTGTTTTTT. Protein sequence: CASSLSRGLAANTGELFF.

V and J are TRBV27 and TRBJ2-7, with D perhaps TRBD2 (6 bases). Trimming left V 2 bases short and J 4 bases short, with 12 bases between. CDR3 length: 14 amino acids. Germline-derived CDR1 and CDR2 are MNHEY and SMNVEV (reference sequence). CDR3 sequence reads: CASSLGGSIYEQYF. CDR3 DNA: TGTGCCAGCAGTTTAGGAGGGAGTATTTACGAGCAGTACTTC.

The table lists this clonotype with a few counts. The rearrangement links TRBV5-4 to TRBJ2-1; possibly TRBD2 for D (5 bases). The V and J ends lost 3 bases and 9 bases respectively, with 10 bases between them. The CDR3 extends over 12 amino acids. The V gene's germline CDR1 is SGHNT and CDR2 YYREEE (reference sequence). The CDR3 sequence is CASSSAAPEQFF. The CDR3 nucleotides read TGTGCCAGCAGCTCAGCGGCCCCTGAGCAGTTCTTC.

This clonotype has more than one count but fewer than ten. The chain employs TRBV3-1 and TRBJ2-1; 10 nucleotides line up with TRBD1. The V segment lost 5 bases and the J segment 7 bases; nucleotides outside the gene matches: 8. In germline, CDR1 is LGHDT, CDR2 YNNKEL (reference sequence). This CDR3 is 15 amino acids long. CDR3 sequence: CASSEAGTGANEQFF. CDR3 nucleotides: TGTGCCAGCAGCGAAGCCGGGACAGGGGCGAATGAGCAGTTCTTC.

This clonotype was seen a handful of times. V is TRBV28 and J is TRBJ1-5, with D uncertain. This CDR3 is built from 12 residues. Trimming left V 5 bases short and J 5 bases short, with 7 bases between. Germline V lookup: CDR1 MDHEN, CDR2 SYDVKM. The CDR3 DNA follows: TGTGCCAGCAGTCGGAGGGATCAGCCCCAGCATTTT. It specifies CASSRRDQPQHF.

This clonotype has a handful of counts. The chain is built from TRBV6-1 and TRBJ2-1; a weak D match, TRBD2 (5 bases). Germline V gene sequence: CDR1 MNHNS, CDR2 SASEGT. The CDR3 sequence is 13 residues long. Trimming pared 3 bases from V and 7 bases from J, leaving 10 bases between. Here the CDR3 DNA reads TGTGCCAGCAGTGACTTGGGCGGGAATGAGCAGTTCTTC. This translates into CASSDLGGNEQFF.

This sequence joins TRBV4-1 and TRBJ2-7; 7 positions match TRBD1. Germline V CDR1 and CDR2: MGHRA, YSYEKL. The V segment lost 3 bases and the J segment 5 bases; nucleotides outside the gene matches: 10. The CDR3 contains 15 residues. The CDR3 loop reads CASSHSGGFTHEQYF. DNA for the CDR3: TGCGCCAGCAGCCACTCAGGGGGTTTCACCCACGAGCAGTACTTC.

The genes are TRBV3-2 and TRBJ2-1; the table's D gene call, TRBD1, was not cross checked with the DNA. TRBV3-2 is a known pseudogene. The CDR3 covers 14 residues. CDR3 bases: TGTGCCAGCAGCCAAACAGGGAACCCCAATGAGCAGTTCTTC. Residues: CASSQTGNPNEQFF.